A selection of T cell receptor beta chains follows, all from one sample in a study of CD8+ T cells in alopecia areata. Sequencing was performed with immunoSEQ multiplex PCR; in TCRdb, only in-frame clones are kept and a portion is missing. The sample shows around 150,000 clones, less than 75% of them seen only once. The sample comprised CD8+ T cells sorted from blood. Source of these receptors: a human donor in good health. The CDR3 runs from the conserved cysteine through the conserved F or W. The order of the fields is D gene, V gene, clone size, J gene, CDR3 length, CDR3 DNA, CDR3 protein. The D gene is left open where the match is weak. The size field is filled for only some rows; it gives once, few, many or a size class.

d_call: -; v_call: TRBV11-2; clone_size: -; j_call: TRBJ2-7; cdr3_length: 11; cdr3_nt: TGTGCCAGCAGCGGAGCCTACGAGCAGTACTTC; cdr3_aa: CASSGAYEQYF
d_call: -; v_call: TRBV4-2; clone_size: -; j_call: TRBJ2-7; cdr3_length: 14; cdr3_nt: TGTGCCAGCAGCCCAGGGGATAGCTCCTACGAGCAGTACTTC; cdr3_aa: CASSPGDSSYEQYF
d_call: TRBD2; v_call: TRBV2; clone_size: -; j_call: TRBJ2-7; cdr3_length: 17; cdr3_nt: TGTGCCAGCAGAAGCTACCCCACTAGCGGGACACATCAGGAGCAGTACTTC; cdr3_aa: CASRSYPTSGTHQEQYF
d_call: TRBD1; v_call: TRBV29-1; clone_size: -; j_call: TRBJ2-7; cdr3_length: 15; cdr3_nt: TGCAGCGTTGAAGAATTCAGGACAGGGAGGTACGAGCAGTACTTC; cdr3_aa: CSVEEFRTGRYEQYF
d_call: TRBD1; v_call: TRBV29-1; clone_size: -; j_call: TRBJ1-2; cdr3_length: 14; cdr3_nt: TGCAGCGTTCTGGGACAGGGATCAAACTATGGCTACACCTTC; cdr3_aa: CSVLGQGSNYGYTF
d_call: -; v_call: TRBV27; clone_size: -; j_call: TRBJ2-1; cdr3_length: 13; cdr3_nt: TGTGCCAGCAGACAGGGCCACTACAATGAGCAGTTCTTC; cdr3_aa: CASRQGHYNEQFF
d_call: -; v_call: TRBV7-8; clone_size: once; j_call: TRBJ2-7; cdr3_length: 15; cdr3_nt: TGTGCCAGCAGCTCGACGGGGGGGACAGGCTACGAGCAGTACTTC; cdr3_aa: CASSSTGGTGYEQYF
d_call: TRBD2; v_call: TRBV5-6; clone_size: -; j_call: TRBJ2-4; cdr3_length: 17; cdr3_nt: TGTGCCAGCAGCTTGGAGAAGCGGGAGGGCCAAGGTAACATTCAGTACTTC; cdr3_aa: CASSLEKREGQGNIQYF
d_call: -; v_call: TRBV29-1; clone_size: few; j_call: TRBJ1-1; cdr3_length: 11; cdr3_nt: TGCAGCGTTGTGTCGACCACAGGAGCTTTCTTT; cdr3_aa: CSVVSTTGAFF
d_call: -; v_call: TRBV7-9; clone_size: -; j_call: TRBJ2-5; cdr3_length: 13; cdr3_nt: TGTGCCAGCAGCTTAGCTGGGGTGGAGACCCAGTACTTC; cdr3_aa: CASSLAGVETQYF
d_call: -; v_call: TRBV29-1; clone_size: few; j_call: TRBJ2-2; cdr3_length: 12; cdr3_nt: TGCAGCGTTTCGGACCGGACGGGGGAGCTGTTTTTT; cdr3_aa: CSVSDRTGELFF
d_call: -; v_call: TRBV2; clone_size: -; j_call: TRBJ2-7; cdr3_length: 15; cdr3_nt: TGTGCCAGCGCTGGGCAGGGCTTCGGGGGCTACGAGCAGTACTTC; cdr3_aa: CASAGQGFGGYEQYF
d_call: TRBD1; v_call: TRBV27; clone_size: -; j_call: TRBJ1-1; cdr3_length: 15; cdr3_nt: TGTGCCAGCAGTTTAATTCAGGGGGGGAGGACTGAAGCTTTCTTT; cdr3_aa: CASSLIQGGRTEAFF
d_call: TRBD2; v_call: TRBV29-1; clone_size: -; j_call: TRBJ2-3; cdr3_length: 16; cdr3_nt: TGCAGCGTTGAACACCCACTAGCGGGACTCACAGATACGCAGTATTTT; cdr3_aa: CSVEHPLAGLTDTQYF
d_call: -; v_call: TRBV7-9; clone_size: few; j_call: TRBJ2-1; cdr3_length: 11; cdr3_nt: TGTGCCAGCAGCTTAGCGGGGGAGCAGTTCTTC; cdr3_aa: CASSLAGEQFF
d_call: -; v_call: TRBV7-9; clone_size: few; j_call: TRBJ1-1; cdr3_length: 12; cdr3_nt: TGTGCCAGCAGCTGGGAGGACACTGAAGCTTTCTTT; cdr3_aa: CASSWEDTEAFF
d_call: -; v_call: TRBV30; clone_size: -; j_call: TRBJ2-2; cdr3_length: 19; cdr3_nt: TGTGCCTGGAGAGCCGCGCTAGTGGGTCCCACGGGCCTCACCGGGGAGCTGTTTTTT; cdr3_aa: CAWRAALVGPTGLTGELFF
d_call: TRBD1; v_call: TRBV30; clone_size: -; j_call: TRBJ2-7; cdr3_length: 11; cdr3_nt: TGTGCCTGGAACAGGGGGCACGAGCAGTACTTC; cdr3_aa: CAWNRGHEQYF
d_call: -; v_call: TRBV29-1; clone_size: -; j_call: TRBJ1-1; cdr3_length: 14; cdr3_nt: TGCAGCGTTGTGGGCGGACTAATGAACACTGAAGCTTTCTTT; cdr3_aa: CSVVGGLMNTEAFF
d_call: -; v_call: TRBV9; clone_size: once; j_call: TRBJ2-3; cdr3_length: 16; cdr3_nt: TGTGCCAGCAGCGTAGAGAGCGGGCGAAGCACAGATACGCAGTATTTT; cdr3_aa: CASSVESGRSTDTQYF
d_call: -; v_call: TRBV14; clone_size: -; j_call: TRBJ2-2; cdr3_length: 14; cdr3_nt: TGTGCCAGCAGCCAAGGCCCAACCGGGCGGGAGCTGTTTTTT; cdr3_aa: CASSQGPTGRELFF
d_call: -; v_call: TRBV15; clone_size: -; j_call: TRBJ2-7; cdr3_length: 12; cdr3_nt: TGTGCCACCAGCAGAGATCGGTACGAGCAGTACTTC; cdr3_aa: CATSRDRYEQYF
d_call: -; v_call: TRBV7-9; clone_size: once; j_call: TRBJ2-5; cdr3_length: 16; cdr3_nt: TGTGCCAGCAGCCCCGGAGGGGGATTGACTCGAGAGACCCAGTACTTC; cdr3_aa: CASSPGGGLTRETQYF
d_call: -; v_call: TRBV28; clone_size: few; j_call: TRBJ2-6; cdr3_length: 15; cdr3_nt: TGTGCCAGCAGCCAGGGATTGGCTGGGGCCAACGTCCTGACTTTC; cdr3_aa: CASSQGLAGANVLTF
d_call: -; v_call: TRBV27; clone_size: -; j_call: TRBJ2-7; cdr3_length: 13; cdr3_nt: TGTGCCAGCAGTTTATCCGCCTCCTACGAGCAGTACTTC; cdr3_aa: CASSLSASYEQYF
d_call: -; v_call: TRBV29-1; clone_size: -; j_call: TRBJ2-7; cdr3_length: 15; cdr3_nt: TGCAGCGTTGGGTTACCGAACCGACCTTCCTACGAGCAGTACTTC; cdr3_aa: CSVGLPNRPSYEQYF
d_call: -; v_call: TRBV10-3; clone_size: -; j_call: TRBJ2-7; cdr3_length: 14; cdr3_nt: TGTGCCATCAGTGAGTGGAGGAGCTCCTACGAGCAGTACTTC; cdr3_aa: CAISEWRSSYEQYF
d_call: -; v_call: TRBV7-9; clone_size: once; j_call: TRBJ1-2; cdr3_length: 13; cdr3_nt: TGTGCCAGCAGCTTAGCGGAGCTCTATGGCTACACCTTC; cdr3_aa: CASSLAELYGYTF
d_call: TRBD1; v_call: TRBV19; clone_size: -; j_call: TRBJ1-5; cdr3_length: 19; cdr3_nt: TGTGCCAGTCCCCATGGGCCCCGTTCCAGGGGGCGCGAAGGTCAGCCCCAGCATTTT; cdr3_aa: CASPHGPRSRGREGQPQHF
d_call: TRBD1; v_call: TRBV13; clone_size: -; j_call: TRBJ2-1; cdr3_length: 13; cdr3_nt: TGTGCCAGCAGCTTTACAGGGGGCAATGAGCAGTTCTTC; cdr3_aa: CASSFTGGNEQFF
d_call: -; v_call: TRBV30; clone_size: few; j_call: TRBJ2-1; cdr3_length: 13; cdr3_nt: TGTGCCTGGAGTGACGTAGGGAACAATGAGCAGTTCTTC; cdr3_aa: CAWSDVGNNEQFF
d_call: TRBD2; v_call: TRBV13; clone_size: few; j_call: TRBJ2-2; cdr3_length: 17; cdr3_nt: TGTGCCAGCAGCCCTCGGACTAGCGGGACTAGGACCGGGGAGCTGTTTTTT; cdr3_aa: CASSPRTSGTRTGELFF
d_call: TRBD1; v_call: TRBV11-2; clone_size: -; j_call: TRBJ1-2; cdr3_length: 14; cdr3_nt: TGTGCCAGCAGCTTAGTCAGGACAGGGGATGGCTACACCTTC; cdr3_aa: CASSLVRTGDGYTF
d_call: -; v_call: TRBV9; clone_size: -; j_call: TRBJ1-1; cdr3_length: 15; cdr3_nt: TGTGCCAGCAGCGAAGGGGATACAGGTCACACTGAAGCTTTCTTT; cdr3_aa: CASSEGDTGHTEAFF
d_call: -; v_call: TRBV30; clone_size: few; j_call: TRBJ2-1; cdr3_length: 12; cdr3_nt: TGTGCCTGGAGACTGGGGAGAGATGAGCAGTTCTTC; cdr3_aa: CAWRLGRDEQFF
d_call: -; v_call: TRBV25-1; clone_size: -; j_call: TRBJ2-6; cdr3_length: 12; cdr3_nt: TGTGCCAGCACGGGTGGGGCCAACGTCCTGACTTTC; cdr3_aa: CASTGGANVLTF
d_call: TRBD1; v_call: TRBV5-1; clone_size: few; j_call: TRBJ2-1; cdr3_length: 14; cdr3_nt: TGCGCCAGCAGCTTAGGGACAGTCTACAATGAGCAGTTCTTC; cdr3_aa: CASSLGTVYNEQFF
d_call: TRBD1; v_call: TRBV7-9; clone_size: -; j_call: TRBJ2-4; cdr3_length: 16; cdr3_nt: TGTGCCAGCAGCCCGGAACAGGGGGCGATCAAAAACATTCAGTACTTC; cdr3_aa: CASSPEQGAIKNIQYF
d_call: -; v_call: TRBV2; clone_size: -; j_call: TRBJ1-2; cdr3_length: 16; cdr3_nt: TGTGCCAGCCGGGGTTTAGAAGAGGGATTGAAGTATGGCTACACCTTC; cdr3_aa: CASRGLEEGLKYGYTF
d_call: TRBD2; v_call: TRBV5-1; clone_size: -; j_call: TRBJ2-1; cdr3_length: 17; cdr3_nt: TGCGCCAGCAGCCCATTTCCGGGACTAGCGGGAGTACGGGAGCAGTTCTTC; cdr3_aa: CASSPFPGLAGVREQFF
d_call: -; v_call: TRBV5-6; clone_size: -; j_call: TRBJ2-4; cdr3_length: 16; cdr3_nt: TGTGCCAGCAGCTTGGAGATTTCCCGGGACGAAAACATTCAGTACTTC; cdr3_aa: CASSLEISRDENIQYF
d_call: -; v_call: TRBV9; clone_size: -; j_call: TRBJ2-5; cdr3_length: 15; cdr3_nt: TGTGCCAGCAGCCCTAGGGGGTTTCCCCAAGAGACCCAGTACTTC; cdr3_aa: CASSPRGFPQETQYF
d_call: -; v_call: TRBV15; clone_size: -; j_call: TRBJ2-7; cdr3_length: 13; cdr3_nt: TGTGCCACCAGCAGAGCTTGGAACTACGAGCAGTACTTC; cdr3_aa: CATSRAWNYEQYF
d_call: -; v_call: TRBV29-1; clone_size: few; j_call: TRBJ1-2; cdr3_length: 13; cdr3_nt: TGCAGCGTTGATGAAGGCCCTAACTATGGCTACACCTTC; cdr3_aa: CSVDEGPNYGYTF
d_call: -; v_call: TRBV5-6; clone_size: few; j_call: TRBJ2-2; cdr3_length: 14; cdr3_nt: TGTGCCAGCAGCTTGGCAGGGAACACCGGGGAGCTGTTTTTT; cdr3_aa: CASSLAGNTGELFF
d_call: -; v_call: TRBV19; clone_size: few; j_call: TRBJ1-1; cdr3_length: 15; cdr3_nt: TGTGCCAGTAGTATAATCGGGGGCGCGGGCACTGAAGCTTTCTTT; cdr3_aa: CASSIIGGAGTEAFF
d_call: -; v_call: TRBV27; clone_size: -; j_call: TRBJ2-7; cdr3_length: 13; cdr3_nt: TGTGCCAGCAGTGTGGGGAGGACCTACGAGCAGTACTTC; cdr3_aa: CASSVGRTYEQYF